The 8 T cell receptor beta chains below come from one sample, sequenced in a study of molecular identifiers for immune sequencing clone quantification. TCRdb re-analysed the PCR reads in MiXCR, keeping a single row per CDR3 protein. The repertoire holds 80,000 to 130,000 distinct CDR3 sequences, with over 30% as singletons. What was sequenced was naive CD8+ T cells from blood, with Jurkat cell RNA spiked in. The subset: FACS-sorted CD8+CD4-CCR7+CD45RA+ naive T cells. These receptors all come from a human donor in good health. Some libraries in this study had Jurkat cell RNA spiked in.

Only a few counts were recorded for this clonotype. This chain uses TRBV19 with TRBJ2-2; TRBD1 matches 7 bases. The CDR3 is 14 residues long. Germline trimming cut 8 bases from V and 6 bases from J; bases unmatched to any gene: 9. The germline gives CDR1 LNHDA, CDR2 SQIVND (reference sequence). The CDR3 region has the DNA TGTGCCAGTGGCGACAGGGTTTTCTCCGGGGAGCTGTTTTTT. As protein: CASGDRVFSGELFF.

The rearrangement uses TRBV3-1 and TRBJ2-5; D is unresolved. The germline CDR1 and CDR2 sequences are LGHDT and YNNKEL (reference sequence). V lost 0 bases and J 5 bases, leaving 10 bases between the germline ends. The CDR3 loop spans 14 amino acids. The CDR3 loop is CASSQDRFVETQYF. As DNA, the CDR3 is TGTGCCAGCAGCCAAGATCGGTTCGTGGAGACCCAGTACTTC.

A few counts support this clonotype. V gene TRBV5-1 combines with J gene TRBJ2-5; TRBD2 might be the D (6 bases). CDR1 SGHRS and CDR2 YFSETQ come from the germline V gene. CDR3 length: 16 residues. V dropped 7 bases and J dropped 4 bases, with 23 bases sitting between them. CDR3 amino acids: CASANWGDGRGETQYF. In nucleotides, the CDR3 is TGCGCCAGCGCCAACTGGGGGGACGGAAGGGGAGAGACCCAGTACTTC.

Only a few counts were recorded for this clonotype. This chain uses TRBV20-1 with TRBJ2-5; D is perhaps TRBD2 (5 bases). V lost 1 base and J 5 bases, leaving 26 bases between the germline ends. Germline lookup yields CDR1 DFQATT and CDR2 SNEGSKA (reference sequence). The length of the CDR3 is 18 residues. The CDR3 region has the DNA TGCAGTGCTAGAGCCTCGGACTTCTTGGCCCCATCGGTTGAGACCCAGTACTTC. This encodes CSARASDFLAPSVETQYF.

As concerns this clonotype: Its ends do not fully match the called genes, so a read error is possible. The chain links TRBV6-5 to TRBJ1-4, with D unclear. This CDR3 is built from 13 residues. Germline values: CDR1 MNHEY, CDR2 SVGAGI. CDR3 region: CASSYVEKEKLIF. The CDR3, as DNA: TGTGCCAGCAGTTACGTCGAGAAAGAAAAACTGATTTTT.

As concerns this clonotype: Relative to the germline gene, one junction end is altered; a read error may explain this. The chain joins TRBV4-3 to TRBJ1-2; D perhaps matches TRBD1 (5 bases). There are 16 residues in the CDR3. Germline V gives CDR1 LGHNA, CDR2 YSLEER. The CDR3 sequence is CASSQEGRAINYGYAF. The CDR3 bases are TGCGCCAGCAGCCAAGAAGGCAGGGCAATTAACTATGGCTACGCCTTC.

This clonotype was recorded many times. This chain joins TRBV16 and TRBJ2-5, with no clear D. The germline gives CDR1 KGHSY, CDR2 FQNENV. V dropped 2 bases and J dropped 3 bases, with 4 bases sitting between them. The CDR3 runs to 12 residues. The CDR3 DNA reads as TGTGCCAGCAGCCAAGTAGAAGAGACCCAGTACTTC. This encodes CASSQVEETQYF.

This clonotype was seen a handful of times. The chain recombines TRBV19 with TRBJ2-3; 7 nucleotides line up with TRBD2. This CDR3 contains 16 residues. Per germline, CDR1 LNHDA and CDR2 SQIVND (reference sequence). With 4 bases clipped from V and 4 bases from J, the junction kept 11 bases outside the gene matches. The CDR3 nucleotides are TGTGCCAGTAGTACACTCGCGGGAGCGGCCCCAGATACGCAGTATTTT. This translates into CASSTLAGAAPDTQYF.